This TCR beta chain is drawn from a study of T-cell reconstitution after alpha-beta-depleted transplantation in children. This clonotype was seen at least ten times. Using unique molecular identifiers, the investigators prepared the TCRbeta library. TCRdb reanalysed the PCR reads using MiXCR and keeps one entry per CDR3 protein. Altogether roughly 500,000 distinct CDR3 sequences are present, around an eighth being singletons, with the ten largest covering approximately 5.4%. This CDR3 has 14 amino acids. Trimming removed 0 bases at V and 4 bases at J, with 6 bases between. This sequence joins TRBV12-3 or TRBV12-4 and TRBJ2-2; D is unclear. This clonotype was obtained from a human donor who donated a stem cell graft to a child with combined immunodeficiency. Here the sequenced sample was PBMCs from the stem cell graft donor, taken from the stem cell graft. As DNA, the CDR3 is TGTGCCAGCAGTTTAGCGTTCGGCACCGGGGAGCTGTTTTTT. It encodes CASSLAFGTGELFF.